This T cell receptor beta chain was found in a study of T cells in Graves' hyperthyroidism and ophthalmopathy. The overall study: Peripheral blood sampling occurred at initial diagnosis, before any treatment.

Lactation, pregnancy, other autoimmune disease or uncontrolled infection excluded patients. Amplification of TCR beta CDR3 regions used RNA as the template. First-round RT-PCR targeting the TCR CDR3 was performed with the HTBI primer set. TCRdb recomputed calls from the multiplex PCR reads with MiXCR, one row per CDR3 protein. Of hundreds of thousands of distinct CDR3 sequences in the sample, less than 25% are singletons; the top ten hold about 49%. The CDR3 totals 12 residues. Per the germline V gene, CDR1 is MNHNS and CDR2 is SASEGT. V was cut by 7 bases and J by 8 bases, with 15 bases left in between.

This sequence was found in a woman aged 70-85 years with Graves' ophthalmopathy. Sequences were obtained from blood. J is TRBJ2-7 and V is TRBV6-1, with D hard to call. CDR3 nucleotides: TGTGCCAGCACCCCGGGTTCTCGCCAGCAGTACTTC. Amino acid sequence: CASTPGSRQQYF.